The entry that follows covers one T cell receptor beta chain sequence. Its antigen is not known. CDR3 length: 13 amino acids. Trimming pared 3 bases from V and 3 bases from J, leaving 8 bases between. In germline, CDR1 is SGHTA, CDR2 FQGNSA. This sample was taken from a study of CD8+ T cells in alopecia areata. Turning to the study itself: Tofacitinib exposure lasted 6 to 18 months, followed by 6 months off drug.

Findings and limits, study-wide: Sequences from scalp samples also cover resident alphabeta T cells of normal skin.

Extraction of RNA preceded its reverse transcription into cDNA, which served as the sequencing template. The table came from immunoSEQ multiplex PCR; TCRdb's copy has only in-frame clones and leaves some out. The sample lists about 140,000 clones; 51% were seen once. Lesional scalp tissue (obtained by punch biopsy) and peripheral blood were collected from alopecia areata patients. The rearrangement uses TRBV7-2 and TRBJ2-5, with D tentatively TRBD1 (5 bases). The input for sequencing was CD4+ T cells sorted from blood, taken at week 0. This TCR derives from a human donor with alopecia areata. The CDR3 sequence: CASSFVREETQYF. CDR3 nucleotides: TGTGCCAGCAGCTTTGTCAGGGAAGAGACCCAGTACTTC.